The present entry profiles one T cell receptor (beta chain) with its context. 60 Vbeta and 13 Jbeta primers were used in PCR. TCRdb keeps only in-frame clones here, not all; method: immunoSEQ multiplex PCR. This sample has more than 50,000 clones, with approximately 71% found just once. Nominally healthy donors provided the samples, though records likely missed some immune exposures. Germline V gene sequence: CDR1 MNHNS, CDR2 SASEGT. V shed 8 bases and J 3 bases; nucleotides not matched to a gene: 7. CDR3 length: 14 residues. The data originate from a study of cytomegalovirus exposure and HLA in healthy donors.

V usage is TRBV6-1 and J usage is TRBJ2-7; the match to TRBD1 covers 10 bases. Material for sequencing was PBMCs. The TCR sequence derives from a man aged 50 to 59 in good health and CMV-seropositive. In DNA form, the CDR3 reads TGTGCCAGCTGTGGACAGGGGGGGATCTACGAGCAGTACTTC. Amino acid sequence: CASCGQGGIYEQYF.